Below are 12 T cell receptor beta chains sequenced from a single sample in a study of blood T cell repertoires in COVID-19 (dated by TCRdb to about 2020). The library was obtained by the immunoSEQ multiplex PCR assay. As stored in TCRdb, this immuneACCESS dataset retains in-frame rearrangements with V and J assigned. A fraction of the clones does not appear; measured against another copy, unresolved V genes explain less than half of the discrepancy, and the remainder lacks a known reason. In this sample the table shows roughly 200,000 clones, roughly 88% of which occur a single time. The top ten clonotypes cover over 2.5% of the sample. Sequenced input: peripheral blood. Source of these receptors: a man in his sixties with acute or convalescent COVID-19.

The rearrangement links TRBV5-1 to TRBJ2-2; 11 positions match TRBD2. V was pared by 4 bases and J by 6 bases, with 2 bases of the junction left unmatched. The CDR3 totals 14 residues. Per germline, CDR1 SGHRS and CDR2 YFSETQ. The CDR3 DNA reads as TGCGCCAGCAGCGCTAGCGGGAGGTCCGGGGAGCTGTTTTTT. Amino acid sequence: CASSASGRSGELFF.

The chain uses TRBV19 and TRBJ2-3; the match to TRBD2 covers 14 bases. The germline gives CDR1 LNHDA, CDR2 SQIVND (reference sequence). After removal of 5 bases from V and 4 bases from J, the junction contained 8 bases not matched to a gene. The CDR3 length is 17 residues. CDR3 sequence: CASSLGLAGVKADTQYF. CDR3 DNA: TGTGCCAGTAGTTTGGGACTAGCGGGAGTAAAGGCAGATACGCAGTATTTT.

The CDR3 loop is CASSEWGLAERGQFF. CDR3 bases: TGTGCCAGCAGTGAGTGGGGACTAGCGGAGAGGGGGCAGTTCTTC. The rearrangement joins TRBV25-1 to TRBJ2-1; TRBD2 matches at 11 bases. V was pared by 3 bases and J by 12 bases, with 10 bases of the junction left unmatched. The CDR3 has 15 amino acids. The germline CDR1 and CDR2 sequences are MGHDK and SYGVNS.

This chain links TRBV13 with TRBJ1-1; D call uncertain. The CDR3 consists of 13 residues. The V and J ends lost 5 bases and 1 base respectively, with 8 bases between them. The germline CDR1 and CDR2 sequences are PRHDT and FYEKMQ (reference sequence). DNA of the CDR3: TGTGCCAGCAGCCAGACTGGGAACACTGAAGCTTTCTTT. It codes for CASSQTGNTEAFF.

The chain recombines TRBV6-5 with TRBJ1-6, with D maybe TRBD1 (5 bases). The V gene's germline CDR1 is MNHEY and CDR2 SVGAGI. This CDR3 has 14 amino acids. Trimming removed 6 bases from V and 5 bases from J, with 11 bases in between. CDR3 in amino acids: CASSRDSNNSPLHF. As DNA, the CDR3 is TGTGCCAGCAGCCGGGACTCGAATAATTCACCCCTCCACTTT.

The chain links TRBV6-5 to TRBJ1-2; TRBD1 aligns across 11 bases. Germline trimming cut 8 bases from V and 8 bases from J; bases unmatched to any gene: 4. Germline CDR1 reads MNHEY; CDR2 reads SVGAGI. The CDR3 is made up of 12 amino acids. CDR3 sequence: CASGQGANGYTF. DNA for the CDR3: TGTGCCAGCGGACAGGGGGCAAACGGCTACACCTTC.

CDR3 bases: TGTGCCAGCACATCGGGGTCCTCCTACGAGCAGTACTTC. Its translation: CASTSGSSYEQYF. The chain is built from TRBV6-5 and TRBJ2-7; TRBD2 might be the D (5 bases). V was clipped by 7 bases and J by 0 bases, with 10 bases between them. Germline V gene sequence: CDR1 MNHEY, CDR2 SVGAGI. The CDR3 loop spans 13 amino acids.

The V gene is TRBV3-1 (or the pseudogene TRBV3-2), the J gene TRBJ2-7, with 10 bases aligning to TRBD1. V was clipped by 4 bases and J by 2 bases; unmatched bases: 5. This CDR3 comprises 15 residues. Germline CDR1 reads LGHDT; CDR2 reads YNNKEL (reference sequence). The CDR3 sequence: CASSRGQGVPYEQYF. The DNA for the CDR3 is TGTGCCAGCAGCCGTGGACAGGGGGTGCCCTACGAGCAGTACTTC.

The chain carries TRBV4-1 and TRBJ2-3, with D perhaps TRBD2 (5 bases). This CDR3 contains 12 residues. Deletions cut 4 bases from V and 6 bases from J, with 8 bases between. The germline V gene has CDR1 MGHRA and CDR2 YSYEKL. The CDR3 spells CASSPPGDTQYF. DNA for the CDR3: TGCGCCAGCAGCCCTCCGGGGGATACGCAGTATTTT.

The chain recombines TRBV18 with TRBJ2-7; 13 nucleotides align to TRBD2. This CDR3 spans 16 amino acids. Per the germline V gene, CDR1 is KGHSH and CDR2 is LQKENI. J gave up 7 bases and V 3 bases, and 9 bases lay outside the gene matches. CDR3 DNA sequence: TGTGCCAGCTCACCCCCTCCGGGACTAGCGGGACAGGAGCAGTACTTC. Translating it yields CASSPPPGLAGQEQYF.

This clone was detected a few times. CDR3 DNA: TGTGCCAGCAGCAAACATAGTCGGCGGGAGCTCGGAGAGCAGTTCTTC. Translated, it gives CASSKHSRRELGEQFF. V and J are TRBV21-1 and TRBJ2-1; whether TRBD2, the table's D call, matches the DNA was not checked. TRBV21-1 corresponds to a pseudogene. This CDR3 region has 16 residues.

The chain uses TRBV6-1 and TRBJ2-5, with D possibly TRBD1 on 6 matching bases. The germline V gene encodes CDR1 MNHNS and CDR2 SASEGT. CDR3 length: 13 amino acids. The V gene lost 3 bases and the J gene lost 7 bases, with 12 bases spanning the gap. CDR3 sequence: CASSEDRARTQYF. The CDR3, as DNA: TGTGCCAGCAGTGAGGACAGAGCGAGGACCCAGTACTTC.